This section outlines one T cell receptor (beta chain) sequence together with its context. This record comes from a study of blood T cell repertoires in COVID-19. Trimming pared 0 bases from V and 3 bases from J, leaving 8 bases between. The CDR3 consists of 14 residues. Per germline, CDR1 SGHRS and CDR2 YFSETQ. Generated by immunoSEQ multiplex PCR, the TCRdb table keeps only in-frame clones and is missing some. The data show about 19,000 clones, roughly 88% seen once. The chain couples TRBV5-1 to TRBJ2-3; tentative D call: TRBD1 (5 bases). The sequencing sample was made of peripheral blood. The sequence was collected from a human donor in a cohort sampled during active COVID-19. DNA of the CDR3: TGCGCCAGCAGCTTGGCGTCAGGGACAGATACGCAGTATTTT. Protein sequence: CASSLASGTDTQYF. The variable domain in full, completed from reference TRBV5-1 and TRBJ2-3, reads KAGVTQTPRYLIKTRGQQVTLSCSPISGHRSVSWYQQTPGQGLQFLFEYFSETQRNKGNFPGRFSGRQFSNSRSEMNVSTLELGDSALYLCASSLASGTDTQYFGPGTRLTVL.